Listed here is a single TCR beta chain. Its antigen remains unidentified. Using immunoSEQ multiplex PCR, the repertoire was profiled, and TCRdb retains in-frame clones only, with some absent. The sample records about 140,000 clones, about 90% being singletons. The trim removed 5 bases at V and 3 bases at J, leaving 4 bases unmatched. CDR1 and CDR2 from the germline V gene are MDHEN and SYDVKM. The CDR3 runs 15 residues. This record comes from a study of T cell responses to AZD1222 COVID-19 vaccine. Study outcomes and limitations: Spike-spanning, vaccine-associated CD4 TCRs were dominant at 160-218 and 743-854. Donors skewed white British and female; clonal diversity was possibly underestimated. Two doses of AZD1222 preceded a rise in Spike-specific TCR breadth and depth.

Sample: peripheral blood, taken 28 days after the second AZD1222 dose. V usage is TRBV28 and J usage is TRBJ2-1, with 10 positions matching TRBD2. The clonotype originates from an adult who received the AZD1222 COVID-19 vaccine. The CDR3 sequence: CASSPLAGDYNEQFF. The CDR3 DNA is TGTGCCAGCAGTCCCCTAGCGGGAGACTACAATGAGCAGTTCTTC.